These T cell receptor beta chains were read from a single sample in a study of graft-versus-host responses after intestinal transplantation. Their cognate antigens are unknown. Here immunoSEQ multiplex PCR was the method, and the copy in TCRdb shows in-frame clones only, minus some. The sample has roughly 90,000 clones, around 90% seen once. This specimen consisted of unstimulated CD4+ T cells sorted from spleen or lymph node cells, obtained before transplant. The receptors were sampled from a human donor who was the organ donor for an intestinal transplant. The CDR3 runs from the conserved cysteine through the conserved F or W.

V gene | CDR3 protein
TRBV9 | CASSVGFEQFF
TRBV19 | CASTHPGLAGTTDTQYF
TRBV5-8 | CASSLGGTGYTF
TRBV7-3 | CASSLQAGSYNEQFF
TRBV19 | CASSARDYTDTQYF
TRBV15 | CATSRVRQGGSPLHF
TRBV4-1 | CASSQVGPTSGGRYEQFF
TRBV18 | CASSPYSGGETQYF
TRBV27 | CASNGLGVGETQYF
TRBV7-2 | CASSLWTSGVQGTQYF
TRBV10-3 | CAISPGQAYNEQFF
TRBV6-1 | CASSRWEGGDTQYF
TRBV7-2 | CASSAGQPVEKLFF
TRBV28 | CASSSPRKETQYF
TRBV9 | CASSVDWSGVYNEQFF
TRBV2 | CASTGYYGYTF
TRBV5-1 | CASSTHGGRNTEAFF
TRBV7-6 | CASSSVGRDLKAFF
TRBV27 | CASSLGQGDNEQFF
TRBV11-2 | CASSPGGISNTGELFF